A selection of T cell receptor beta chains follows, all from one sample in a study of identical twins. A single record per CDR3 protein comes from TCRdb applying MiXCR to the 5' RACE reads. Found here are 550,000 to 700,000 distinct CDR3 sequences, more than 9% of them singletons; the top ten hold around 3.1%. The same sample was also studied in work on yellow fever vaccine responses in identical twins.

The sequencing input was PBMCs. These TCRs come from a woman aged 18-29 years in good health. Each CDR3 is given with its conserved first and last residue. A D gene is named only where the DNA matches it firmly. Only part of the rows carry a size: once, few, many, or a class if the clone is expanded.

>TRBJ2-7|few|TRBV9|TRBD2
CASSPMTSGTYEQYF
TGTGCCAGCAGCCCTATGACTAGCGGAACCTACGAGCAGTACTTC
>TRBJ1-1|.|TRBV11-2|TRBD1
CASSTTGAAPTEAFF
TGTGCCAGCAGCACGACAGGGGCGGCCCCCACTGAAGCTTTCTTT
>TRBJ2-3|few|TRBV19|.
CASSIVTTADTQYF
TGTGCCAGTAGTATAGTCACCACTGCAGATACGCAGTATTTT
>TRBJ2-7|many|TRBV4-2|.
CASSQDKSTYEQYF
TGTGCCAGCAGCCAAGATAAATCTACCTACGAGCAGTACTTC
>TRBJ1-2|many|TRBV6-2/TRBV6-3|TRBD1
CASSPRTGWNYGYTF
TGTGCCAGCAGTCCCCGGACAGGGTGGAACTATGGCTACACCTTC
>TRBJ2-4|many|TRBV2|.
CASNGKNIQYF
TGTGCCAGCAATGGCAAAAACATTCAGTACTTC
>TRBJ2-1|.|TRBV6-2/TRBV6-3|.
CASTSTGKVEQFF
TGTGCCAGCACTTCTACGGGGAAGGTTGAGCAGTTCTTC
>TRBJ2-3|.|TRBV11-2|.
CASSRPLSDTTDTQYF
TGTGCCAGCAGCCGCCCCTTGTCGGATACCACAGATACGCAGTATTTT
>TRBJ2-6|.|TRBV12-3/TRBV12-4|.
CASTPESGANVLTF
TGTGCCAGCACCCCGGAGTCTGGGGCCAACGTCCTGACTTTC
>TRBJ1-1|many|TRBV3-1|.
CASSQLRNTEAFF
TGTGCCAGCAGCCAACTCAGGAACACTGAAGCTTTCTTT
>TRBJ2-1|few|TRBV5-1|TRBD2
CASSRKRGGARYEQFF
TGCGCCAGCAGCCGCAAGCGGGGCGGGGCTCGGTATGAGCAGTTCTTC
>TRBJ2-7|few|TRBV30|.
CASLGIGAYEQYF
TGTGCCAGTTTGGGGATCGGAGCCTACGAGCAGTACTTC
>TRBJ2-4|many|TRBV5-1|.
CASRRGRPESPTSKNIQYF
TGCGCCAGCAGAAGAGGCCGGCCGGAATCACCCACCTCCAAGAACATTCAGTACTTC
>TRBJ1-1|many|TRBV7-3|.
CASSLIQAKAFF
TGTGCCAGCAGCTTAATACAGGCCAAAGCTTTCTTT
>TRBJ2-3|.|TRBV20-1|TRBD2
CCAQDVSSGGLDTQYF
TGCTGTGCTCAAGACGTATCCAGCGGGGGATTAGATACGCAGTATTTT
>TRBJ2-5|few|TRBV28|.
CASSLRRGTRETQYF
TGTGCCAGCAGTTTACGGAGGGGGACCCGAGAGACCCAGTACTTC
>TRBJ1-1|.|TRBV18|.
CASSPGTPTEAFF
TGTGCCAGCTCACCAGGGACACCCACTGAAGCTTTCTTT
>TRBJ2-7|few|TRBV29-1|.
CSVVTGEQYF
TGCAGCGTTGTAACGGGCGAGCAGTACTTC
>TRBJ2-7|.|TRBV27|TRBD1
CASSAYRDRGNYEQYF
TGTGCCAGCAGTGCGTACCGGGACAGGGGGAACTACGAGCAGTACTTC
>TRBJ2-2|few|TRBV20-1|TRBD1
CSASGQGLNTGELFF
TGCAGTGCTTCCGGACAGGGATTAAACACCGGGGAGCTGTTTTTT
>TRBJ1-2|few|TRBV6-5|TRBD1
CASSYVRTGGNYGYTF
TGTGCCAGCAGTTACGTGCGGACAGGCGGCAACTATGGCTACACCTTC
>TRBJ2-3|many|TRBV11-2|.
CASSSEWVGQYF
TGTGCCAGCAGCTCTGAATGGGTAGGGCAGTATTTT
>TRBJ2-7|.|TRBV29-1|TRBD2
CSVTDPGLAGGPGEQYF
TGCAGCGTTACGGATCCTGGACTAGCGGGAGGGCCGGGGGAGCAGTACTTC
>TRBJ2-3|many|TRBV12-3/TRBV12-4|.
CASRVGGGFTDTQYF
TGTGCCAGCCGCGTAGGAGGGGGCTTCACAGATACGCAGTATTTT
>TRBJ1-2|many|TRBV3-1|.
CASSQRGGVYGYTF
TGTGCCAGCAGCCAAAGAGGGGGAGTCTATGGCTACACCTTC
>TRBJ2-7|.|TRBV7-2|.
CASSLNPTSYEQYF
TGTGCCAGCAGCTTAAATCCTACTTCCTACGAGCAGTACTTC
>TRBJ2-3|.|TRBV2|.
CAGRASPDTQYF
TGTGCGGGACGGGCTAGCCCAGATACGCAGTATTTT
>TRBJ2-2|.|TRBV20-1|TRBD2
CSAKLAGYWNTGELFF
TGCAGTGCTAAACTAGCGGGATATTGGAACACCGGGGAGCTGTTTTTT
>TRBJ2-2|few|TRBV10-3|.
CAISELRDGELFF
TGTGCCATCAGTGAATTGCGGGACGGGGAGCTGTTTTTT
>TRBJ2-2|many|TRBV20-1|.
CSAKSVTGELFF
TGCAGTGCTAAGTCGGTCACCGGGGAGCTGTTTTTT
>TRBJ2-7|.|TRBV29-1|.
CSVDRFGEQYF
TGCAGCGTTGACAGGTTCGGCGAGCAGTACTTC
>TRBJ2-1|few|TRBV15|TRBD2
CATSGSAGGSDEQFF
TGTGCCACCAGCGGTAGCGCCGGGGGGTCCGATGAGCAGTTCTTC
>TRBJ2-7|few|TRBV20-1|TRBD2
CSAREPAGITYEQYF
TGCAGTGCTAGAGAACCAGCGGGAATTACCTACGAGCAGTACTTC
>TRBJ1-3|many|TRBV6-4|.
CASSPNAQSGNTIYF
TGTGCCAGCAGTCCCAACGCACAGAGTGGAAACACCATATATTTT
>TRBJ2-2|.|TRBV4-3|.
CASSQDGLTGELFF
TGCGCCAGCAGCCAAGATGGATTGACCGGGGAGCTGTTTTTT
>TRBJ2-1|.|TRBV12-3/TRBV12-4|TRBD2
CASTKGAGAPGQFF
TGTGCCAGCACCAAGGGTGCGGGAGCCCCCGGGCAGTTCTTC
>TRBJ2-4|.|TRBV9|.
CASSVGGATKNIQYF
TGTGCCAGCAGCGTAGGGGGCGCAACCAAAAACATTCAGTACTTC
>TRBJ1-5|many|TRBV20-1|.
CSARPSNQPQHF
TGCAGTGCTAGGCCTAGCAATCAGCCCCAGCATTTT